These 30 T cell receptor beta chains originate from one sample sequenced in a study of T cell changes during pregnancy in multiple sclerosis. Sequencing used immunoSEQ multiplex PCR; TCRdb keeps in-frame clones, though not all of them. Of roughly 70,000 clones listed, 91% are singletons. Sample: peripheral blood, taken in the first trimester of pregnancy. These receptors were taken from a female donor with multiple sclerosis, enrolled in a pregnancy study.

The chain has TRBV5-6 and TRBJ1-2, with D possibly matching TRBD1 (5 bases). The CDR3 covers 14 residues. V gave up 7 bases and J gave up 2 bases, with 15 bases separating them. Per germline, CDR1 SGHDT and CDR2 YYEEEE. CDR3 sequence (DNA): TGTGCCAGCTTTGGGGCCAGAAAGAACTATGGCTACACCTTC. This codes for CASFGARKNYGYTF.

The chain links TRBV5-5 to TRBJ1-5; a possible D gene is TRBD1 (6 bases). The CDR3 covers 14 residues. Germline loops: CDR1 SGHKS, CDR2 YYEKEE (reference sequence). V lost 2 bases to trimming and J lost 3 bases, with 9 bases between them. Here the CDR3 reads CASSFSGDNQPQHF. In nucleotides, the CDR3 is TGTGCCAGCAGCTTTTCAGGGGACAATCAGCCCCAGCATTTT.

CDR3 region: CASSPPGQGRTGELFF. The DNA of the CDR3 is TGTGCCAGCAGTCCACCGGGACAGGGACGCACCGGGGAGCTGTTTTTT. This chain joins TRBV6-6 and TRBJ2-2; 9 bases match TRBD1. This CDR3 comprises 16 residues. The V gene end was trimmed by 5 bases and the J gene end by 4 bases; junction bases not matched to a gene: 8. Germline CDR1 and CDR2: MNHNY and SVGAGI (reference sequence).

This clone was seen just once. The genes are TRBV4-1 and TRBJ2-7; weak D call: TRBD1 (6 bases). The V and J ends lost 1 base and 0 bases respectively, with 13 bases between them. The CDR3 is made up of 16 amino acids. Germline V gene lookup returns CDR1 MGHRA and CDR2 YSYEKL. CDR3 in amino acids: CASSQGPGQVSYEQYF. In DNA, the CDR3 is TGCGCCAGCAGCCAAGGCCCGGGACAAGTCTCCTACGAGCAGTACTTC.

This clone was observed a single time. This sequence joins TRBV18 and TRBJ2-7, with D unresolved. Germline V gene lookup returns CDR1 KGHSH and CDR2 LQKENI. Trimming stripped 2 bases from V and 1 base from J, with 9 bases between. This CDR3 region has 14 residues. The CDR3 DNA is TGTGCCAGCTCACCAGAGCTAGAATCCTACGAGCAGTACTTC. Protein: CASSPELESYEQYF.

As DNA, the CDR3 is TGTGCCAGCAGCTTATTTTTGGGACAGAGCAGTCTCGAAGCTTTCTTT. It encodes CASSLFLGQSSLEAFF. The gene calls are TRBV11-2 and TRBJ1-1, with TRBD1 identical over 7 bases. Germline V gives CDR1 SGHAT, CDR2 FQNNGV. V lost 2 bases to trimming and J lost 8 bases; unmatched junction nucleotides: 14. The length of the CDR3 is 16 residues.

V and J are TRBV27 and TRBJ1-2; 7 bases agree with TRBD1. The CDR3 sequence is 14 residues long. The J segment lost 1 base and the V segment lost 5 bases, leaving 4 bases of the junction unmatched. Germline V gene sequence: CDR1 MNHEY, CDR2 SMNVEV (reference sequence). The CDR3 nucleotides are TGTGCCAGCAGTCCCCGACAGGGTAACTATGGCTACACCTTC. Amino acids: CASSPRQGNYGYTF.

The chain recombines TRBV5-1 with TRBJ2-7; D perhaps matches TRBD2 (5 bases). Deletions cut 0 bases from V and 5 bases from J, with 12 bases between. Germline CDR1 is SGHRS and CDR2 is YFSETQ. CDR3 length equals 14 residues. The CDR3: CASSLGLEVNEQYF. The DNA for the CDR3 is TGCGCCAGCAGCTTGGGTCTGGAGGTTAACGAGCAGTACTTC.

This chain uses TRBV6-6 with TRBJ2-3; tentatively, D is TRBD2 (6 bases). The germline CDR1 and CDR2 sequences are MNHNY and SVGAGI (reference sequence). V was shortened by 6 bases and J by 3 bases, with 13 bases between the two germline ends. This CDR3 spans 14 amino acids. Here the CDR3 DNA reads TGTGCCAGCAGGGGATTTAGCGGAACAGATACGCAGTATTTT. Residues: CASRGFSGTDTQYF.

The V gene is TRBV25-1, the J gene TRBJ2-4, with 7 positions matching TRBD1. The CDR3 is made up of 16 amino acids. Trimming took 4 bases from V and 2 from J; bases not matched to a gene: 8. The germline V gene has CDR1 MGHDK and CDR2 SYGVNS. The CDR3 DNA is TGTGCCAGCAGTGCCTCGGGACAGTCAACCAAAAACATTCAGTACTTC. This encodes CASSASGQSTKNIQYF.

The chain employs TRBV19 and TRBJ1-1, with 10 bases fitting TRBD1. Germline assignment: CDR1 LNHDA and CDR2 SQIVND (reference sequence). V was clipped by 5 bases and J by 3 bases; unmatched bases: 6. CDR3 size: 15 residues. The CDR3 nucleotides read TGTGCCAGTAGTCTGAGACAGGGGGCGGACACTGAAGCTTTCTTT. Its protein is CASSLRQGADTEAFF.

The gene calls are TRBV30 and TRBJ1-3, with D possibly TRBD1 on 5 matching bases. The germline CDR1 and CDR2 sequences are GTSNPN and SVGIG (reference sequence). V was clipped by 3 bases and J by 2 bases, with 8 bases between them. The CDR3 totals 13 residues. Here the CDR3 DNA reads TGTGCCTGGAGCCGGACAACTGGAAACACCATATATTTT. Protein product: CAWSRTTGNTIYF.

The CDR3 region is CASSYNRATNEKLFF. The CDR3 bases are TGTGCCAGCAGTTACAACAGGGCAACTAATGAAAAACTGTTTTTT. The chain links TRBV28 to TRBJ1-4, with a tentative D call TRBD1 (6 bases). V was pared by 4 bases and J by 0 bases, with 9 bases between. The germline V gene has CDR1 MDHEN and CDR2 SYDVKM. This CDR3 is built from 15 residues.

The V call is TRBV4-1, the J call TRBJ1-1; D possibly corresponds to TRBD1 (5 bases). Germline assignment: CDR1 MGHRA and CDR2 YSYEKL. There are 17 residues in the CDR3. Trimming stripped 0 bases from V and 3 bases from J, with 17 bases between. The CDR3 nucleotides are TGCGCCAGCAGCCAAGATCTAGCGAGGGGTGTGGACACTGAAGCTTTCTTT. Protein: CASSQDLARGVDTEAFF.

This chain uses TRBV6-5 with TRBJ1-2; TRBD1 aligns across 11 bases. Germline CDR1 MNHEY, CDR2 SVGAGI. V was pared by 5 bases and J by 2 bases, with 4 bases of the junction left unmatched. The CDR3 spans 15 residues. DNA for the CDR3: TGTGCCAGCAGTAGGACAGGGGGCGCCAACTATGGCTACACCTTC. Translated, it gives CASSRTGGANYGYTF.

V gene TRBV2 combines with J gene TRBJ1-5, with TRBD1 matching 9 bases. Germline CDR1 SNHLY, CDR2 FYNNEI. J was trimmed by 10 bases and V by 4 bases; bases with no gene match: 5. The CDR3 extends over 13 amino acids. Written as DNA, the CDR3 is TGTGCCAGCAGTGGGGACAGGGCGCAACCCCAGCATTTT. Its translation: CASSGDRAQPQHF. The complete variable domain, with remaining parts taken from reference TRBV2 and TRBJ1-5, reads EPEVTQTPSHQVTQMGQEVILRCVPISNHLYFYWYRQILGQKVEFLVSFYNNEISEKSEIFDDQFSVERPDGSNFTLKIRSTKLEDSAMYFCASSGDRAQPQHFGDGTRLSIL.

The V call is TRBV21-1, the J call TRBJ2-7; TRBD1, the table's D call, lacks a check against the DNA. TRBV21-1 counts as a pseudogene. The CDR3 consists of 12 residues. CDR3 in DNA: TGTGCCAGCAGAGACAGGGCTTGCGAGCAGTACTTC. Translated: CASRDRACEQYF.

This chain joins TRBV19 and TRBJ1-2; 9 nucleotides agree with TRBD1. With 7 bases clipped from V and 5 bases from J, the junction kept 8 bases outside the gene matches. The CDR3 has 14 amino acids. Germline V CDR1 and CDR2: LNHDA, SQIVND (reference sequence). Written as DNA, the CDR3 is TGTGCCAGTAAAACAGGGGGCCGGGTTTATGGCTACACCTTC. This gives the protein CASKTGGRVYGYTF.

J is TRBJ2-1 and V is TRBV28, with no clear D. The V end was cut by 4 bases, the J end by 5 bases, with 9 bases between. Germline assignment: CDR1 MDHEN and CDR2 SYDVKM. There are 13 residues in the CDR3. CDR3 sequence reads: CASSSTGNNEQFF. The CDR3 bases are TGTGCCAGCAGTTCGACGGGTAACAATGAGCAGTTCTTC. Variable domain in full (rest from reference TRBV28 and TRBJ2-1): DVKVTQSSRYLVKRTGEKVFLECVQDMDHENMFWYRQDPGLGLRLIYFSYDVKMKEKGDIPEGYSVSREKKERFSLILESASTNQTSMYLCASSSTGNNEQFFGPGTRLTVL.

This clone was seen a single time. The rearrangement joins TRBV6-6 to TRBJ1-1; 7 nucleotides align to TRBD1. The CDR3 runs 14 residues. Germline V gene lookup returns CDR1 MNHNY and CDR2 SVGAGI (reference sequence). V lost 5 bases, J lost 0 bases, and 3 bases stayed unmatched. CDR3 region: CASSPGQLNTEAFF. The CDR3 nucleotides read TGTGCCAGCAGTCCGGGACAGTTGAACACTGAAGCTTTCTTT.

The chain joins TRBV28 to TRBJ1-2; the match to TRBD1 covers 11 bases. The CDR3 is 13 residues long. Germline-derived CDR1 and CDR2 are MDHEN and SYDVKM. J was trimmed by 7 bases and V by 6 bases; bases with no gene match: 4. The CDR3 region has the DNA TGTGCCAGCAGCCTCGGGACAGGGGGTGGCTACACCTTC. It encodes CASSLGTGGGYTF.

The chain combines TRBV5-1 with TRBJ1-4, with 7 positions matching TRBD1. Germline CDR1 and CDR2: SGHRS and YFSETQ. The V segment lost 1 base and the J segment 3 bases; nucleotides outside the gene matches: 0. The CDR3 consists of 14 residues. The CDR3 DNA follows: TGCGCCAGCAGCTTGCAGGGGGCTAATGAAAAACTGTTTTTT. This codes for CASSLQGANEKLFF.

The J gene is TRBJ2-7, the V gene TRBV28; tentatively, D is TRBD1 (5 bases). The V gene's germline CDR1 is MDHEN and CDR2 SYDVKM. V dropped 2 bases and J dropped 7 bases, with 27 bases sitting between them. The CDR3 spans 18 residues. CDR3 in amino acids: CASSLSQGRRRPPEEQYF. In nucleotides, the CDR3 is TGTGCCAGCAGTTTAAGTCAGGGAAGGCGGCGGCCCCCTGAAGAGCAGTACTTC.

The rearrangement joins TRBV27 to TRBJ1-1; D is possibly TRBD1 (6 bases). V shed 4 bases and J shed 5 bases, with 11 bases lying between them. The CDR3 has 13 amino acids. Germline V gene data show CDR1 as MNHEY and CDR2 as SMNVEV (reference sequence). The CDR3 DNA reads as TGTGCCAGCAGTTCAGACAGGTTTACTGAAGCTTTCTTT. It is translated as CASSSDRFTEAFF.

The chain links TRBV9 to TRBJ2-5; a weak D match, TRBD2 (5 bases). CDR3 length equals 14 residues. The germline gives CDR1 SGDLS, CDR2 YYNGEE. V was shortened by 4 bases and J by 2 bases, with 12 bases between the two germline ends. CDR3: CASSHLKRQETQYF. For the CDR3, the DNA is TGTGCCAGCAGCCATCTCAAGCGGCAAGAGACCCAGTACTTC.

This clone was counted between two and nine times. The CDR3 region is CASENRGTNTEAFF. As DNA, the CDR3 is TGTGCCAGCGAAAACAGGGGGACGAACACTGAAGCTTTCTTT. The V and J genes are TRBV6-1 and TRBJ1-1; 8 bases are shared with TRBD1. CDR3 length equals 14 residues. The V segment lost 8 bases and the J segment 1 base; nucleotides outside the gene matches: 6. Germline V gene sequence: CDR1 MNHNS, CDR2 SASEGT.

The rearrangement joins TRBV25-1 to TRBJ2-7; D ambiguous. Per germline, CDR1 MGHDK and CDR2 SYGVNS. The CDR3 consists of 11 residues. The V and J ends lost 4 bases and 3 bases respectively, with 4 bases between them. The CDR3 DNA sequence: TGTGCCAGCAGTGTTAGCTACGAGCAGTACTTC. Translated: CASSVSYEQYF.

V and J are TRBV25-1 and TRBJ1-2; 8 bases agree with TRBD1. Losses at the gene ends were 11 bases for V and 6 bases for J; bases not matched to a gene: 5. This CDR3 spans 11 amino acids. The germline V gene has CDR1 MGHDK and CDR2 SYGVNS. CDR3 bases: TGTGCCCTGGACAGGGAGAATGGCTACACCTTC. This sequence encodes CALDRENGYTF.

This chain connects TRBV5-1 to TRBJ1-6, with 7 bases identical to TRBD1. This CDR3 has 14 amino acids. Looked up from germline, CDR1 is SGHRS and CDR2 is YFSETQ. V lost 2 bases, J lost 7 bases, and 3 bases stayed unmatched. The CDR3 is CASSFGTANSPLHF. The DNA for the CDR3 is TGCGCCAGCAGCTTCGGGACAGCAAATTCACCCCTCCACTTT.

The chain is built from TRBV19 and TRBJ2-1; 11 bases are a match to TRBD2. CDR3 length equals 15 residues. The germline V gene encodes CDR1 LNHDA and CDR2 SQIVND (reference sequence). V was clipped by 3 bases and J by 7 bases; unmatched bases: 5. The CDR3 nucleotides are TGTGCCAGTAGTATGATAGCGGGAGGGCCAAATGAGCAGTTCTTC. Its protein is CASSMIAGGPNEQFF.